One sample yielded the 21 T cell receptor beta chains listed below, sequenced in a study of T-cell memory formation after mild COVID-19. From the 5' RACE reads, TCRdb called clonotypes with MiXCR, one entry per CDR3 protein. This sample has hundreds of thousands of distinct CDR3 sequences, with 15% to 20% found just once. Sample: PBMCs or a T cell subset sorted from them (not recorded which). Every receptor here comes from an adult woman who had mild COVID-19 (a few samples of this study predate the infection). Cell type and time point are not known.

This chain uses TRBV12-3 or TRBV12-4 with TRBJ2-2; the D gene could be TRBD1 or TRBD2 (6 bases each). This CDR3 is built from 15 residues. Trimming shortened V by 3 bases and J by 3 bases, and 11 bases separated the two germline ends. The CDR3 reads CASSFWGADTGELFF. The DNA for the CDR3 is TGTGCCAGCAGTTTTTGGGGGGCTGACACCGGGGAGCTGTTTTTT.

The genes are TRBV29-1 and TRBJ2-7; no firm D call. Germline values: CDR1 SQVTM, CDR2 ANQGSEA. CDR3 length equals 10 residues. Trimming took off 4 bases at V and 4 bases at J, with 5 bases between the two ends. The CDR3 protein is CSVADYEQYF. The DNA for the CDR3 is TGCAGCGTTGCTGATTACGAGCAGTACTTC.

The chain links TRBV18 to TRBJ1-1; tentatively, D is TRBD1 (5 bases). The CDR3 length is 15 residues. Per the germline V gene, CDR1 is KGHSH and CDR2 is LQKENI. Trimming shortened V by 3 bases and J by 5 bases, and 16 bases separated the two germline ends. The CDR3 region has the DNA TGTGCCAGCTCACCCTTACAGGTCCAGGTTACTGAAGCTTTCTTT. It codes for CASSPLQVQVTEAFF.

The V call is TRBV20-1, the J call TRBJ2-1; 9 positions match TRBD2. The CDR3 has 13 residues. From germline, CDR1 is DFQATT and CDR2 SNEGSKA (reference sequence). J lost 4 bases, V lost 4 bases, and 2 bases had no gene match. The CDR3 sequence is CSAKTSGYNEQFF. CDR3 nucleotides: TGCAGTGCTAAGACTAGCGGATACAATGAGCAGTTCTTC.

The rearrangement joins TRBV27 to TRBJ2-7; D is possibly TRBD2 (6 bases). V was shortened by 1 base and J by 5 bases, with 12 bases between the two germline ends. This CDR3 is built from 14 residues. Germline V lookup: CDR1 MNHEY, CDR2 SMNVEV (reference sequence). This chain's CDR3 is CASSLYRGGDEQYF. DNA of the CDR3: TGTGCCAGCAGTTTATATAGGGGAGGCGACGAGCAGTACTTC.

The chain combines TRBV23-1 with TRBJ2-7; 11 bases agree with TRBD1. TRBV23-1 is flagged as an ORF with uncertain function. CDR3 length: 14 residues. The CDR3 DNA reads TGCGCGGATTTGGAGGGACAGGGGGCCTACGAGCAGTACTTC. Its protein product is CADLEGQGAYEQYF.

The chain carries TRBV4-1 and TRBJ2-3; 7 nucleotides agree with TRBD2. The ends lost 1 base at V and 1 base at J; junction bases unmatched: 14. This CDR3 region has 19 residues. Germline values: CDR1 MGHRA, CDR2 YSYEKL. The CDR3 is CASSQVSHGGGIGTDTQYF. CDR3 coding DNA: TGCGCCAGCAGCCAAGTTTCCCATGGGGGGGGTATAGGCACAGATACGCAGTATTTT.

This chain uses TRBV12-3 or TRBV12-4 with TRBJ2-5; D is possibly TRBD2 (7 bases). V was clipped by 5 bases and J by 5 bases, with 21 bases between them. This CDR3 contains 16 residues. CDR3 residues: CASSLLALGGGETQYF. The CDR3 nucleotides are TGTGCCAGCAGTCTGCTAGCCTTGGGAGGGGGGGAGACCCAGTACTTC.

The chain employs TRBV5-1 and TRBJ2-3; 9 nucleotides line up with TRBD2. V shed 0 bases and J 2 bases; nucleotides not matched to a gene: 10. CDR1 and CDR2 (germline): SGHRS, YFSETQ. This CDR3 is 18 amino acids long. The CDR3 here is CASSLGRVASGATDTQYF. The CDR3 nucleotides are TGCGCCAGCAGCTTGGGTAGGGTCGCTAGCGGGGCCACAGATACGCAGTATTTT.

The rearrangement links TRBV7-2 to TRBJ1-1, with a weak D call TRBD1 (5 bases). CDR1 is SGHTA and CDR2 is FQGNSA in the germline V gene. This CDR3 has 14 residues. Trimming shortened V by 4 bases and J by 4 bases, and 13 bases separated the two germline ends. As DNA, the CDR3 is TGTGCCAGCAGCTCGGGGGGGTCATCCACTGAAGCTTTCTTT. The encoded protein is CASSSGGSSTEAFF.

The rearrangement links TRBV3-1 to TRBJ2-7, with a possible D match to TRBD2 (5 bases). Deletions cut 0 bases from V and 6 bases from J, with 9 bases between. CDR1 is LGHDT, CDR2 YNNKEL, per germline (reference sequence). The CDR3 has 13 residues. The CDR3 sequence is CASSQDLTTEQYF. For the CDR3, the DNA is TGTGCCAGCAGCCAAGATTTGACTACCGAGCAGTACTTC.

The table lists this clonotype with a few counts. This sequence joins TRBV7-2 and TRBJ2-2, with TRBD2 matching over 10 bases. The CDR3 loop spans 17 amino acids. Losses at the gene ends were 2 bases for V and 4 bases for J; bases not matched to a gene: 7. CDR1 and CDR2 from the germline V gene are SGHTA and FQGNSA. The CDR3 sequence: CASSLSLAGVGTGELFF. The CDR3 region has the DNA TGTGCCAGCAGCTTATCCCTAGCGGGAGTGGGCACCGGGGAGCTGTTTTTT. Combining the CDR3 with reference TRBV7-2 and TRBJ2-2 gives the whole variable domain GAGVSQSPSNKVTEKGKDVELRCDPISGHTALYWYRQSLGQGLEFLIYFQGNSAPDKSGLPSDRFSAERTGGSVSTLTIQRTQQEDSAVYLCASSLSLAGVGTGELFFGEGSRLTVL.

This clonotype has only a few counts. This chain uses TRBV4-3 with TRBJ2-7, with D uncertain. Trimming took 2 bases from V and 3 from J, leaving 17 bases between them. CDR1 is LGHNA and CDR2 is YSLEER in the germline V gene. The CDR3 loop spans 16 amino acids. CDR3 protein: CASSQTMTNTHYEQYF. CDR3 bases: TGCGCCAGCAGCCAAACAATGACGAACACTCACTACGAGCAGTACTTC.

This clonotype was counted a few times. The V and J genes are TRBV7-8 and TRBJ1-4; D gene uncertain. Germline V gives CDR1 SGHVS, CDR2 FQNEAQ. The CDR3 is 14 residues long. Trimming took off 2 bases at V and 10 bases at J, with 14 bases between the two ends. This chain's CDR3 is CASSLLGAGTKLFF. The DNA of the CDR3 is TGTGCCAGCAGCTTATTGGGAGCGGGCACAAAACTGTTTTTT.

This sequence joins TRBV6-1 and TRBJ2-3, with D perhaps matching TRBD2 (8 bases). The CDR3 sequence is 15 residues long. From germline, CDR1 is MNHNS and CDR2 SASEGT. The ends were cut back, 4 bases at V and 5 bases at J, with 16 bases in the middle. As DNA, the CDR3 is TGTGCCAGCAGTGGGAGGGGGCTAGCGGGAGATACGCAGTATTTT. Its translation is CASSGRGLAGDTQYF.

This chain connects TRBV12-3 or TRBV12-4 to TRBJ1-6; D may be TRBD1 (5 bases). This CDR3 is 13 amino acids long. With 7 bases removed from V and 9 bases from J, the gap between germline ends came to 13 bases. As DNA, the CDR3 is TGTGCCAGCATGGGGACTAGGGGTTCACCCCTCCACTTT. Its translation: CASMGTRGSPLHF.

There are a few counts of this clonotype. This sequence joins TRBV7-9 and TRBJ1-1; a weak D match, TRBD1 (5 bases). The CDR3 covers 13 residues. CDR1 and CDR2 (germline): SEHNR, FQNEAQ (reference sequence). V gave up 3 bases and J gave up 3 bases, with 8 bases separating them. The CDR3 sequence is CASSFDRYTEAFF. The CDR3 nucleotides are TGTGCCAGCAGCTTTGACAGATACACTGAAGCTTTCTTT. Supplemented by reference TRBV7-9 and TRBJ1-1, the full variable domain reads DTGVSQNPRHKITKRGQNVTFRCDPISEHNRLYWYRQTLGQGPEFLTYFQNEAQLEKSRLLSDRFSAERPKGSFSTLEIQRTEQGDSAMYLCASSFDRYTEAFFGQGTRLTVV.

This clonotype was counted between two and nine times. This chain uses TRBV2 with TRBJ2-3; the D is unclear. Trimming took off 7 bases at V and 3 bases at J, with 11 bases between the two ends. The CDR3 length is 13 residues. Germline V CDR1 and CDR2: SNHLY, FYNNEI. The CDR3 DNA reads TGTGCCAGCATATTCGACCAGACAGATACGCAGTATTTT. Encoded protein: CASIFDQTDTQYF.

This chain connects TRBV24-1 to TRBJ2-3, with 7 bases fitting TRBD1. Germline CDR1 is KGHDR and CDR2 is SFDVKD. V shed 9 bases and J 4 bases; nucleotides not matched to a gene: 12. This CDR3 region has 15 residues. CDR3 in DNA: TGTGCCACCTCGCCCGACAGGGCCCGCGCAGATACGCAGTATTTT. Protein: CATSPDRARADTQYF.

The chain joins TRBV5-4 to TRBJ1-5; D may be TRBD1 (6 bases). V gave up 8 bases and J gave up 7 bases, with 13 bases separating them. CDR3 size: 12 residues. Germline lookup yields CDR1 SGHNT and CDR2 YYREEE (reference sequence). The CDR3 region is CASHKQGQPQHF. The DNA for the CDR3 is TGTGCCAGTCATAAACAGGGCCAGCCCCAGCATTTT.

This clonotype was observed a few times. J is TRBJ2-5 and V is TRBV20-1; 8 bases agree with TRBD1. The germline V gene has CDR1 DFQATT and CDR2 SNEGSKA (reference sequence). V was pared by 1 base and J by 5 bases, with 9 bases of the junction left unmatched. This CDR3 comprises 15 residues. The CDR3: CSARATGGTRETQYF. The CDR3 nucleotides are TGCAGTGCTAGAGCAACAGGGGGGACCCGGGAGACCCAGTACTTC.